The source of this T cell receptor (beta chain) is a study of naive and memory T cell subsets. General study findings and limits: Expression changes during T cell differentiation may affect RNA-based TCR counts.

This clonotype was observed a few times. No antigen is known for it. Both TRBC1 and TRBC2 were covered by a beta constant-region primer of two equimolar oligonucleotides. MiXCR, run by TCRdb on the UMI-ligation and nested PCR reads, gives a single entry per CDR3 protein. This sample has some 87,000 distinct CDR3 sequences, with over 7% found just once. The source is a human donor in good health. The material sequenced was central memory CD4+ T cells from blood.

The CDR3 region has the DNA TGTGCCAGCAGCTCGAGGACCATCGGCTACACCTTC. This encodes CASSSRTIGYTF. The rearrangement joins TRBV6-2 or TRBV6-3 to TRBJ1-2, with D hard to call. The germline gives CDR1 MNHEY, CDR2 SVGEGT. Trimming removed 6 bases from V and 8 bases from J, with 13 bases in between. The CDR3 runs 12 residues.